This T cell receptor (beta chain) derives from a study of blood T cell repertoires in COVID-19. Whole-study context: There were acute and convalescent COVID-19 samples, and they came from the United States, Italy and Spain. T cells, B-cell-depleted T cells, or PBMCs provided the cDNA or gDNA that served as material.

V lost 6 bases to trimming and J lost 1 base; unmatched junction nucleotides: 11. In germline, CDR1 is MNHEY, CDR2 SMNVEV (reference sequence). The CDR3 is 16 residues long. Seattle researchers signed up patients amid active infection and tracked them longitudinally. The authors' processing: Amplified reference gene primers provided the basis for estimating nucleated cell counts. Generated by immunoSEQ multiplex PCR, the TCRdb table keeps only in-frame clones and is missing some. V and J calls and clone size are as listed in that table; D and trimming were resolved from the DNA. The table includes under 250,000 clones, about 87% detected once.

The sample was peripheral blood. The genes are TRBV27 and TRBJ1-1; 7 bases are shared with TRBD1. This TCR was sampled from a woman aged 30 to 39 with COVID-19, enrolled during active disease. The chain's CDR3 is CASRRGQHLRNTEAFF. DNA of the CDR3: TGTGCCAGCAGAAGGGGACAGCATCTGAGGAACACTGAAGCTTTCTTT.